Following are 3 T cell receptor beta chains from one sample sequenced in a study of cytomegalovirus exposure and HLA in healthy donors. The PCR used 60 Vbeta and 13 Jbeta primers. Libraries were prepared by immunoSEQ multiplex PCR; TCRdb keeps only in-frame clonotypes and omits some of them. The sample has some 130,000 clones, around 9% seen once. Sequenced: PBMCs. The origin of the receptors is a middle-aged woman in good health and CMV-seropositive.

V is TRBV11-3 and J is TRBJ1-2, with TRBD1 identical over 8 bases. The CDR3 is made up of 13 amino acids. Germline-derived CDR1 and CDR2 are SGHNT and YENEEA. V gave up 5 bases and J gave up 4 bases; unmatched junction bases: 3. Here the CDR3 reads CASSVTGGYGYTF. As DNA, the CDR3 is TGTGCCAGCAGCGTAACAGGGGGCTATGGCTACACCTTC.

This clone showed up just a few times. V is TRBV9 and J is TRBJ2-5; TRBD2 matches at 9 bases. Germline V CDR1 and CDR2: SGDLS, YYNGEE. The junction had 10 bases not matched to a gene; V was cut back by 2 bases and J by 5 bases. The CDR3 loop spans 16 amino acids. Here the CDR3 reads CASSVNSGGLEETQYF. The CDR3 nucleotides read TGTGCCAGCAGCGTCAATAGCGGGGGCCTTGAGGAGACCCAGTACTTC. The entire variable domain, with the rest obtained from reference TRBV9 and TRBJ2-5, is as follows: DSGVTQTPKHLITATGQRVTLRCSPRSGDLSVYWYQQSLDQGLQFLIQYYNGEERAKGNILERFSAQQFPDLHSELNLSSLELGDSALYFCASSVNSGGLEETQYFGPGTRLLVL.

The CDR3: CASSLGEGQGFYEQYF. The CDR3 coding sequence is TGTGCCAGCAGTTTAGGGGAGGGACAGGGGTTCTACGAGCAGTACTTC. The chain carries TRBV27 and TRBJ2-7; 10 bases align to TRBD1. The J segment lost 3 bases and the V segment lost 2 bases, leaving 7 bases of the junction unmatched. Germline lookup yields CDR1 MNHEY and CDR2 SMNVEV (reference sequence). This CDR3 contains 16 residues.